The 26 T cell receptor beta chains reported below all come from one sample, sequenced in a study of human T cells and chemical hapten exposure. Time point given: patch test 1, 2 weeks after DPC sensitization. Treatment noted: therapeutic diphenylcyclopropenone sensitization with weekly scalp DPC. TCRdb reprocessed the RACE reads with MiXCR, giving one entry per CDR3 protein. The repertoire includes about 57,000 distinct CDR3 sequences, 7% to 10% of them detected once, and 13% sits in the top ten. This specimen consisted of whole blood, obtained in connection with sensitization to the hapten diphenylcyclopropenone (DPC). These receptors came from a woman in her thirties or forties with alopecia areata. Some clones in this sample may be carry-over from other donors' samples.

This clonotype turned up a few times. CDR3 sequence reads: CASSSQGFNEQFF. Here the CDR3 DNA reads TGTGCCAGCAGCTCGCAGGGGTTTAATGAGCAGTTCTTC. This chain connects TRBV7-7 to TRBJ2-1; tentative D call: TRBD1 (6 bases). This CDR3 contains 13 residues. The V gene lost 4 bases and the J gene lost 7 bases, with 11 bases spanning the gap. Germline V gives CDR1 SSHAT, CDR2 FNYEAQ (reference sequence).

The CDR3 reads CASRDSREKLFF. The CDR3 nucleotides are TGTGCCAGCAGGGACAGTAGGGAAAAACTGTTTTTT. The genes are TRBV12-3 or TRBV12-4 and TRBJ1-4; D possibly corresponds to TRBD1 (6 bases). The CDR3 has 12 amino acids. Trimming took 6 bases from V and 8 from J, leaving 10 bases between them.

This chain joins TRBV7-9 and TRBJ1-1; 10 positions match TRBD1. Trimming cost V 5 bases and J 1 base; bases outside gene matches: 10. The CDR3 loop spans 17 amino acids. Germline loops: CDR1 SEHNR, CDR2 FQNEAQ (reference sequence). The CDR3 here is CASSPHLGQGRNTEAFF. The CDR3 DNA reads TGTGCCAGCAGCCCCCACCTGGGACAGGGGAGGAACACTGAAGCTTTCTTT.

This clonotype was detected ten times or more. The V call is TRBV12-3 or TRBV12-4, the J call TRBJ1-1, with D unclear. The V gene lost 5 bases and the J gene lost 5 bases, with 15 bases spanning the gap. There are 14 residues in the CDR3. DNA for the CDR3: TGTGCCAGCAGTCCCTGGACGGGAAGTACTGAAGCTTTCTTT. As protein: CASSPWTGSTEAFF.

This clonotype was seen just once. V is TRBV6-2 or TRBV6-3 and J is TRBJ1-5; TRBD1 might be the D (5 bases). V gave up 6 bases and J gave up 4 bases, with 7 bases separating them. Per germline, CDR1 MNHEY and CDR2 SVGEGT. The CDR3 runs 12 residues. CDR3 DNA sequence: TGTGCCAGCAGGCAGGGTAATCAGCCCCAGCATTTT. This encodes CASRQGNQPQHF.

V is TRBV9 and J is TRBJ2-7; maybe TRBD1 (5 bases). CDR1 SGDLS and CDR2 YYNGEE come from the germline V gene. The CDR3 sequence is 14 residues long. V lost 0 bases and J 1 base, leaving 8 bases between the germline ends. The DNA of the CDR3 is TGTGCCAGCAGCGTAGGGGGCCAATCCTACGAGCAGTACTTC. Translation gives CASSVGGQSYEQYF.

A few counts support this clonotype. The genes are TRBV4-1 and TRBJ2-7; 11 bases match TRBD1. CDR3 length equals 15 residues. The trim removed 3 bases at V and 5 bases at J, leaving 6 bases unmatched. Germline assignment: CDR1 MGHRA and CDR2 YSYEKL. Written as DNA, the CDR3 is TGCGCCAGCAGCCAGGCCGGGACAGGGGGAAACGAGCAGTACTTC. This codes for CASSQAGTGGNEQYF.

Comment on this clonotype: This sequence may be a read error, since a much larger clone differs from it by one base. This chain connects TRBV25-1 to TRBJ2-1, with a tentative D call TRBD2 (5 bases). CDR1 and CDR2 from the germline V gene are MGHDK and SYGVNS. The CDR3 totals 14 residues. CDR3 protein: CPSSKRLLADEQFF. The CDR3 DNA is TGTCCCAGCAGTAAGCGACTACTTGCGGATGAGCAGTTCTTC.

At least ten counts were recorded for this clonotype. The J gene is TRBJ2-5, the V gene TRBV11-2; D may be TRBD1 (6 bases). Per germline, CDR1 SGHAT and CDR2 FQNNGV. This CDR3 has 11 amino acids. V was cut by 5 bases and J by 5 bases, with 6 bases left in between. The CDR3 is CASSRGETQYF. In DNA, the CDR3 is TGTGCCAGCAGCAGGGGGGAGACCCAGTACTTC.

This clonotype was seen many times. V usage is TRBV20-1 and J usage is TRBJ1-1; no clear D. CDR3 size: 15 residues. Trimming took off 6 bases at V and 0 bases at J, with 17 bases between the two ends. Germline assignment: CDR1 DFQATT and CDR2 SNEGSKA (reference sequence). For the CDR3, the DNA is TGCAGTGCCTCGGTGAGGGCCACCATGAACACTGAAGCTTTCTTT. It yields the protein CSASVRATMNTEAFF.

This chain joins TRBV11-3 and TRBJ2-2; D may be TRBD1 or TRBD2 (6 bases each). The CDR3 consists of 18 residues. V was pared by 5 bases and J by 4 bases, with 23 bases between. Germline V gives CDR1 SGHNT, CDR2 YENEEA. For the CDR3, the DNA is TGTGCCAGCAGCGCCTGGACAGTCGGGGAGGCCCCCACCGGGGAGCTGTTTTTT. It encodes CASSAWTVGEAPTGELFF.

The J gene is TRBJ1-6, the V gene TRBV20-1; 7 bases are shared with TRBD1. V was pared by 1 base and J by 3 bases, with 3 bases of the junction left unmatched. From germline, CDR1 is DFQATT and CDR2 SNEGSKA (reference sequence). The CDR3 has 15 residues. CDR3 DNA: TGCAGTGCTAGAGTCCGGGACAGCTATAATTCACCCCTCCACTTT. Its translation: CSARVRDSYNSPLHF.

The chain is built from TRBV9 and TRBJ2-1; no firm D call. V lost 0 bases and J 3 bases, leaving 7 bases between the germline ends. From germline, CDR1 is SGDLS and CDR2 YYNGEE. The CDR3 has 14 residues. CDR3 nucleotides: TGTGCCAGCAGCGTAGGACCGGACTACAATGAGCAGTTCTTC. Its protein product is CASSVGPDYNEQFF.

This clonotype was seen at least ten times. The chain joins TRBV7-2 to TRBJ1-1, with D perhaps matching TRBD1 (5 bases). Per germline, CDR1 SGHTA and CDR2 FQGNSA. CDR3 length: 16 amino acids. The ends were cut back, 1 base at V and 1 base at J, with 13 bases in the middle. The CDR3: CASSLGVFGANTEAFF. The CDR3 bases are TGTGCCAGCAGCTTAGGGGTCTTCGGGGCGAACACTGAAGCTTTCTTT.

Ten or more counts support this clonotype. The chain has TRBV27 and TRBJ2-1; D ambiguous. V was cut by 6 bases and J by 4 bases, with 16 bases left in between. Per germline, CDR1 MNHEY and CDR2 SMNVEV (reference sequence). The CDR3 is 15 residues long. CDR3 residues: CASRLEGISYNEQFF. In nucleotides, the CDR3 is TGTGCCAGCAGACTCGAAGGGATATCGTACAATGAGCAGTTCTTC.

This clonotype was picked up a small number of times. The chain has TRBV28 and TRBJ1-5, with TRBD1 matching over 7 bases. Germline V gene sequence: CDR1 MDHEN, CDR2 SYDVKM. The length of the CDR3 is 15 residues. With V trimmed by 2 bases and J by 5 bases, 6 bases remained unmatched. The CDR3 DNA reads TGTGCCAGCAGTTTACTGGGCAGGGGGGATCAGCCCCAGCATTTT. Translating gives CASSLLGRGDQPQHF.

This rearrangement joins TRBV5-1 to TRBJ2-3; D is undetermined. Germline V gives CDR1 SGHRS, CDR2 YFSETQ. The CDR3 has 12 amino acids. Trimming stripped 1 base from V and 4 bases from J, with 4 bases between. The CDR3 loop reads CASSLRSDTQYF. The CDR3 coding sequence is TGCGCCAGCAGCTTGAGGTCAGATACGCAGTATTTT.

The V call is TRBV23-1, the J call TRBJ2-4, with D perhaps TRBD1 (6 bases). TRBV23-1 is annotated as an ORF whose role is uncertain. V dropped 7 bases and J dropped 0 bases, with 16 bases sitting between them. This CDR3 has 16 residues. This CDR3 is CASTQGQFVAKNIQYF. The CDR3 DNA sequence: TGCGCCAGCACTCAGGGGCAGTTCGTAGCCAAAAACATTCAGTACTTC.

This clonotype appeared many times. The chain has TRBV20-1 and TRBJ1-5, with 7 positions matching TRBD1. There are 19 residues in the CDR3. V dropped 1 base and J dropped 1; count of bases not matched to a gene: 16. Germline V CDR1 and CDR2: DFQATT, SNEGSKA (reference sequence). The CDR3 DNA is TGCAGTGCTAGAGTGAGGGGGCGCGCTCTAGTTGACAGCAATCAGCCCCAGCATTTT. This sequence encodes CSARVRGRALVDSNQPQHF.

The V call is TRBV10-3, the J call TRBJ1-4, with D hard to call. Trimming left V 3 bases short and J 7 bases short, with 12 bases between. This CDR3 has 14 amino acids. Germline V CDR1 and CDR2: ENHRY, SYGVKD. In DNA form, the CDR3 reads TGTGCCATCAGTGATGGGGTATTCAGTGAAAAACTGTTTTTT. Amino acid sequence: CAISDGVFSEKLFF.

This clonotype has ten or more counts. The chain employs TRBV6-6 and TRBJ1-1; D uncertain. The CDR3 consists of 13 residues. Germline loops: CDR1 MNHNY, CDR2 SVGAGI (reference sequence). The V gene lost 7 bases and the J gene lost 2 bases, with 11 bases spanning the gap. For the CDR3, the DNA is TGTGCCAGCACCAACAACCGTAACACTGAAGCTTTCTTT. Amino acid sequence: CASTNNRNTEAFF.

Only a few counts were recorded for this clonotype. V usage is TRBV2 and J usage is TRBJ2-7, with 14 positions matching TRBD2. Germline V gene sequence: CDR1 SNHLY, CDR2 FYNNEI. The CDR3 has 14 residues. With 7 bases clipped from V and 6 bases from J, the junction kept 5 bases outside the gene matches. The CDR3 DNA reads as TGTGCCAGCAACCCGGGACTAGCGGGGGTCGAGCAGTACTTC. It is translated as CASNPGLAGVEQYF.

This clonotype was found a few times. V gene TRBV7-7 combines with J gene TRBJ1-2; tentatively, D is TRBD1 (6 bases). Germline CDR1 reads SSHAT; CDR2 reads FNYEAQ (reference sequence). The V end lost 5 bases, the J end lost 2 bases, and 12 bases lay between the germline ends. This CDR3 is 14 amino acids long. The CDR3 DNA reads as TGTGCCAGCAGCCCAAGGACAGCAAACTATGGCTACACCTTC. Translation: CASSPRTANYGYTF.

This clonotype appeared many times. The V gene is TRBV3-1, the J gene TRBJ1-1; D is unclear. Germline V gene lookup returns CDR1 LGHDT and CDR2 YNNKEL (reference sequence). The length of the CDR3 is 14 residues. V dropped 0 bases and J dropped 8 bases, with 13 bases sitting between them. CDR3 bases: TGTGCCAGCAGCCAAGACTTCAGAGAAAGCGAAGCTTTCTTT. Residues: CASSQDFRESEAFF. Drawing the rest from reference TRBV3-1 and TRBJ1-1, the complete variable domain is DTAVSQTPKYLVTQMGNDKSIKCEQNLGHDTMYWYKQDSKKFLKIMFSYNNKELIINETVPNRFSPKSPDKAHLNLHINSLELGDSAVYFCASSQDFRESEAFFGQGTRLTVV.

This clonotype has more than one count but fewer than ten. This chain connects TRBV9 to TRBJ2-1; D not certain. This CDR3 has 15 amino acids. V was pared by 0 bases and J by 0 bases, with 7 bases between. Per the germline V gene, CDR1 is SGDLS and CDR2 is YYNGEE. The CDR3 DNA sequence: TGTGCCAGCAGCGTAGGTGCAAGCTCCTACAATGAGCAGTTCTTC. Residues: CASSVGASSYNEQFF. The full variable domain, in which reference TRBV9 and TRBJ2-1 provide the parts outside the CDR3, is DSGVTQTPKHLITATGQRVTLRCSPRSGDLSVYWYQQSLDQGLQFLIQYYNGEERAKGNILERFSAQQFPDLHSELNLSSLELGDSALYFCASSVGASSYNEQFFGPGTRLTVL.

This clonotype was recorded many times. J is TRBJ2-1 and V is TRBV6-2 or TRBV6-3, with unresolved D. V was clipped by 5 bases and J by 9 bases, with 14 bases between them. The CDR3 runs to 13 residues. CDR1 and CDR2 from the germline V gene are MNHEY and SVGEGT. The CDR3 DNA reads TGTGCCAGCAGTGCTCCGGGCTGGGGTGAGCAGTTCTTC. It yields the protein CASSAPGWGEQFF.